What follows are 17 T cell receptor beta chains derived from one specimen sequenced in a study of neurological immune-mediated disorders (dated by TCRdb to between 2019 and 2020). To prepare the library, 5' RACE was applied. The sequencing machine was an Illumina HiSeq 2500. The public reads were run again by TCRdb, first through fastp at Q25 and then through MiXCR, and only productive beta chains were kept. Each record represents a unique CDR3 protein, reported with the most common genes and DNA among its rows. The sample profile shows 50,000 to 70,000 distinct CDR3 sequences; roughly 2.5% of them were found once. The top ten constitute 3% of the sample. Sequenced: PBMCs. The origin of the receptors is a man aged 45-65 years with multiple sclerosis.

This clonotype came up many times. DNA of the CDR3: TGTGCCAGCTTCGTTAATGGCAGGGGCGATGAGCAGTTCTTC. Translating it yields CASFVNGRGDEQFF. The V and J genes are TRBV28 and TRBJ2-1, with D perhaps TRBD1 (6 bases). V lost 8 bases and J 8 bases, leaving 19 bases between the germline ends. Germline CDR1 reads MDHEN; CDR2 reads SYDVKM. This CDR3 has 14 residues. Full variable domain (remainder filled in from reference TRBV28 and TRBJ2-1): DVKVTQSSRYLVKRTGEKVFLECVQDMDHENMFWYRQDPGLGLRLIYFSYDVKMKEKGDIPEGYSVSREKKERFSLILESASTNQTSMYLCASFVNGRGDEQFFGPGTRLTVL.

This clonotype appeared many times. This chain links TRBV7-6 with TRBJ2-7; the D call may be TRBD1 or TRBD2 (5 bases each). The CDR3 spans 15 residues. Germline CDR1 is SGHVS and CDR2 is FNYEAQ. Deletions cut 2 bases from V and 2 bases from J, with 13 bases between. In DNA form, the CDR3 reads TGTGCCAGCAGCTTAACTGGGGACGGCCCCTACGAGCAGTACTTC. Its translation: CASSLTGDGPYEQYF.

This clonotype has a count of ten or more. The V call is TRBV6-8, the J call TRBJ1-1, with TRBD1 as a possible D gene (6 bases). V gave up 10 bases and J gave up 1 base, with 10 bases separating them. Germline loops: CDR1 MNHGY, CDR2 SAAAGT. CDR3 size: 12 residues. The CDR3 here is CAKDRSNTEAFF. In DNA form, the CDR3 reads TGTGCCAAGGACAGATCGAACACTGAAGCTTTCTTT.

At least ten counts were recorded for this clonotype. This sequence joins TRBV7-2 and TRBJ2-7, with D tentatively TRBD1 (5 bases). This CDR3 has 13 amino acids. The ends were cut back, 2 bases at V and 6 bases at J, with 11 bases in the middle. Germline lookup yields CDR1 SGHTA and CDR2 FQGNSA. This CDR3 is CASSLSDTLEQYF. Written as DNA, the CDR3 is TGTGCCAGCAGCTTATCGGACACCCTCGAGCAGTACTTC.

In this sample, this clonotype turned up many times. The CDR3 DNA reads TGTGCCAGCAGCTCCGTCACTGAAGCTTTCTTT. Protein: CASSSVTEAFF. The J gene is TRBJ1-1, the V gene TRBV7-2; D gene ambiguous. Per the germline V gene, CDR1 is SGHTA and CDR2 is FQGNSA. This CDR3 is built from 11 residues. Trimming shortened V by 4 bases and J by 4 bases, and 4 bases separated the two germline ends. Full variable domain (remainder filled in from reference TRBV7-2 and TRBJ1-1): GAGVSQSPSNKVTEKGKDVELRCDPISGHTALYWYRQSLGQGLEFLIYFQGNSAPDKSGLPSDRFSAERTGGSVSTLTIQRTQQEDSAVYLCASSSVTEAFFGQGTRLTVV.

The V and J genes are TRBV6-1 and TRBJ1-4, with D hard to call. The germline V gene encodes CDR1 MNHNS and CDR2 SASEGT. Trimming shortened V by 1 base and J by 5 bases, and 5 bases separated the two germline ends. The CDR3 has 13 residues. CDR3 in DNA: TGTGCCAGCAGTGAAGAAAGAAATGAAAAACTGTTTTTT. Amino acids: CASSEERNEKLFF.

This clonotype was picked up many times. The chain carries TRBV27 and TRBJ2-7; D could derive from TRBD1 or TRBD2 (5 bases each). CDR1 is MNHEY and CDR2 is SMNVEV in the germline V gene (reference sequence). CDR3 size: 15 residues. Trimming removed 3 bases from V and 3 bases from J, with 15 bases in between. CDR3 amino acids: CASSLGVKRVYEQYF. The CDR3 DNA reads TGTGCCAGCAGTTTGGGGGTAAAAAGGGTCTACGAGCAGTACTTC.

This clonotype occurred many times. The chain links TRBV20-1 to TRBJ1-1, with D tentatively TRBD1 (6 bases). Trimming shortened V by 0 bases and J by 6 bases, and 8 bases separated the two germline ends. The CDR3 spans 12 residues. Germline V gene sequence: CDR1 DFQATT, CDR2 SNEGSKA (reference sequence). CDR3 region: CSARDAGAEAFF. Here the CDR3 DNA reads TGCAGTGCTAGAGATGCAGGGGCTGAAGCTTTCTTT.

This clonotype was detected many times. J is TRBJ2-3 and V is TRBV20-1, with 8 bases lining up with TRBD2. The germline V gene encodes CDR1 DFQATT and CDR2 SNEGSKA (reference sequence). V dropped 4 bases and J dropped 4; count of bases not matched to a gene: 10. This CDR3 has 15 amino acids. The CDR3 DNA reads TGCAGTGCTATCTTAACGGGGGGGCCCCCAGATACGCAGTATTTT. As protein: CSAILTGGPPDTQYF.

This clonotype was observed at least ten times. The V gene is TRBV5-1, the J gene TRBJ2-7, with D uncertain. The V end lost 0 bases, the J end lost 0 bases, and 7 bases lay between the germline ends. From germline, CDR1 is SGHRS and CDR2 YFSETQ. The CDR3 extends over 14 amino acids. The DNA for the CDR3 is TGCGCCAGCAGCTTGGACCCTTACTCCTACGAGCAGTACTTC. Encoded protein: CASSLDPYSYEQYF.

This clonotype has ten or more counts. The rearrangement uses TRBV15 and TRBJ1-3; D uncertain. Germline V gives CDR1 LNHNV, CDR2 YYDKDF (reference sequence). The CDR3 extends over 15 amino acids. The V end was cut by 0 bases, the J end by 0 bases, with 6 bases between. Here the CDR3 reads CATSRDTNSGNTIYF. In DNA, the CDR3 is TGTGCCACCAGCAGAGACACCAACTCTGGAAACACCATATATTTT.

This clonotype has a count of ten or more. V gene TRBV6-5 combines with J gene TRBJ2-1; 9 bases are shared with TRBD2. Germline V CDR1 and CDR2: MNHEY, SVGAGI. The CDR3 length is 14 residues. Unmatched junction bases numbered 4, after V lost 6 bases and J lost 4 bases. The CDR3 loop is CASSIAGDYNEQFF. The CDR3 nucleotides are TGTGCCAGCAGCATAGCGGGGGATTACAATGAGCAGTTCTTC.

This clonotype was observed many times. The J gene is TRBJ2-5, the V gene TRBV7-9, with 10 bases aligning to TRBD1. Trimming at V came to 4 bases and at J to 8 bases, leaving 7 bases not matched to a gene. The CDR3 runs to 14 residues. Germline CDR1 and CDR2: SEHNR and FQNEAQ (reference sequence). The CDR3 sequence is CASSYPGQGVTQYF. The CDR3 DNA sequence: TGTGCCAGCAGCTATCCCGGACAGGGGGTTACCCAGTACTTC.

This clonotype was recorded many times. V usage is TRBV5-1 and J usage is TRBJ2-1; 7 positions match TRBD1. The length of the CDR3 is 15 residues. Germline V lookup: CDR1 SGHRS, CDR2 YFSETQ. Trimming cost V 5 bases and J 7 bases; bases outside gene matches: 12. In DNA form, the CDR3 reads TGCGCCAGCAGGCAATCCGGGACAGAGGCTAATGAGCAGTTCTTC. It encodes CASRQSGTEANEQFF.

This clonotype came up many times. The chain is built from TRBV7-9 and TRBJ1-6; 8 bases map to TRBD1. V trimming: 5 bases; J trimming: 7 bases; junction bases outside the gene matches: 10. Per germline, CDR1 SEHNR and CDR2 FQNEAQ (reference sequence). The CDR3 is 16 amino acids. CDR3: CASSDRTGFRNSPLHF. In DNA form, the CDR3 reads TGTGCCAGCAGCGACCGGACAGGGTTTCGGAATTCACCCCTCCACTTT.

The sample holds many counts of this clonotype. The chain links TRBV20-1 to TRBJ2-3, with 7 bases fitting TRBD2. The CDR3 contains 15 residues. J was trimmed by 0 bases and V by 5 bases; bases with no gene match: 8. Germline CDR1 DFQATT, CDR2 SNEGSKA (reference sequence). CDR3 sequence: CSAPTSPSSTDTQYF. DNA for the CDR3: TGCAGTGCTCCGACTAGCCCATCTAGCACAGATACGCAGTATTTT.

At least ten counts were recorded for this clonotype. The V gene is TRBV24-1, the J gene TRBJ2-3; D gene unclear. This CDR3 has 11 residues. Germline CDR1 KGHDR, CDR2 SFDVKD. V gave up 4 bases and J gave up 2 bases, with 0 bases separating them. In DNA form, the CDR3 reads TGTGCCACCAGTGACACAGATACGCAGTATTTT. Residues: CATSDTDTQYF.